This is a list of T cell receptor beta chains from one sample in a study of T-cell memory formation after mild COVID-19. MiXCR was run by TCRdb on the 5' RACE reads, yielding one entry per CDR3 protein. The sample includes fewer than 90,000 distinct CDR3 sequences, 9.5% to 15% of them seen just once. The sequenced sample consisted of PBMCs or a T cell subset sorted from them (not recorded which). The receptors shown here come from a man aged 18 to 30 who had mild COVID-19 (a few samples of this study predate the infection). Cell type and time point are not known. The CDR3 runs from the conserved cysteine through the conserved F or W. D genes are given only for firm matches. Expanded clones get a size class; other rows say once, few or many, or leave the size out.

CASSLLGDLYTF	TGTGCCAGCAGCTTACTGGGGGACCTCTACACCTTC	medium-sized	-	TRBV7-2	TRBJ1-2
CASSYSLRADTGDEKLFF	TGTGCCAGCAGTTACTCTTTAAGGGCGGACACGGGAGATGAAAAACTGTTTTTT	few	-	TRBV6-5	TRBJ1-4
CSASKGQGTEAFF	TGCAGCGCCTCGAAGGGCCAAGGGACTGAAGCTTTCTTT	few	-	TRBV29-1	TRBJ1-1
CASSYSRGGTEAFF	TGTGCCAGCAGTTACTCGAGGGGGGGCACTGAAGCTTTCTTT	few	-	TRBV6-5	TRBJ1-1
CASSPPRNGPDHETQYF	TGCGCCAGCAGCCCGCCCCGAAACGGACCCGATCATGAGACCCAGTACTTC	few	-	TRBV5-1	TRBJ2-5
CASSYPPGGGGSAFF	TGTGCCAGCAGTTACCCGCCTGGAGGGGGAGGTTCTGCTTTCTTT	-	-	TRBV6-2/TRBV6-3	TRBJ1-1
CASSWKDRQDLTF	TGTGCCAGCAGCTGGAAGGACAGGCAGGACCTGACTTTC	-	TRBD1	TRBV7-2	TRBJ2-6
CASSQDGADGNTIYF	TGCGCCAGCAGCCAAGATGGGGCGGATGGAAACACCATATATTTT	many	-	TRBV4-3	TRBJ1-3
CASSQWTSGVESDTQYF	TGCGCCAGCAGCCAGTGGACTAGCGGGGTCGAATCGGATACGCAGTATTTT	-	TRBD2	TRBV4-1	TRBJ2-3
CAISDSEWLYEQYF	TGTGCCATCAGTGACTCGGAGTGGCTGTACGAGCAGTACTTC	-	-	TRBV10-3	TRBJ2-7
CASSVRDREETQYF	TGTGCCAGCAGCGTCCGGGACAGAGAAGAGACCCAGTACTTC	-	TRBD1	TRBV7-8	TRBJ2-5
CAISPRTGGRETQYF	TGTGCCATCAGTCCGCGGACTGGCGGGCGGGAGACCCAGTACTTC	-	-	TRBV10-3	TRBJ2-5
CASRQGQGTYNEQFF	TGTGCCAGCAGGCAGGGACAGGGGACCTACAATGAGCAGTTCTTC	few	TRBD1	TRBV5-5	TRBJ2-1
CSAIWTGSVMVEETQYF	TGCAGTGCTATCTGGACAGGGAGTGTTATGGTCGAAGAGACCCAGTACTTC	-	TRBD1	TRBV20-1	TRBJ2-5
CASSDGPTGELFF	TGTGCCAGCAGTGACGGCCCCACCGGGGAGCTGTTTTTT	-	-	TRBV6-4	TRBJ2-2
CASSFRTETQYF	TGTGCCAGCAGCTTTCGGACAGAGACCCAGTACTTC	-	-	TRBV5-6	TRBJ2-5
CASSKVATTGTQYF	TGTGCCAGCAGCAAAGTAGCGACTACGGGGACCCAGTACTTC	many	-	TRBV21-1	TRBJ2-5
CSGRVANTGELFF	TGCAGCGGGAGGGTAGCGAACACCGGGGAGCTGTTTTTT	few	-	TRBV29-1	TRBJ2-2
CASSSGGRSYGYTF	TGTGCCAGCAGCTCAGGGGGTAGAAGCTATGGCTACACCTTC	few	TRBD1	TRBV5-6	TRBJ1-2
CASSWPGNIAKNIQYF	TGTGCCAGCTCATGGCCCGGCAATATAGCCAAAAACATTCAGTACTTC	-	-	TRBV11-3	TRBJ2-4
CASSYVQGGTQYF	TGCGCCAGCAGCTACGTACAGGGCGGAACGCAGTATTTT	few	-	TRBV5-1	TRBJ2-3
CASSQDAQRGAFF	TGCGCCAGCAGCCAAGATGCGCAAAGAGGGGCTTTCTTT	few	-	TRBV4-1	TRBJ1-1
CASSRGLSGNTIYF	TGTGCCAGCAGCCGAGGACTATCTGGAAACACCATATATTTT	few	-	TRBV6-6	TRBJ1-3
CASSPSTDTQYF	TGTGCCAGCAGCCCTTCCACAGATACGCAGTATTTT	many	-	TRBV7-9	TRBJ2-3
CASSQEGTSGSWSSYEQYF	TGTGCCAGCAGCCAAGAGGGGACTAGCGGGAGTTGGAGCTCCTACGAGCAGTACTTC	-	TRBD2	TRBV4-2	TRBJ2-7
CASSFSSTGELFF	TGTGCCAGCAGTTTTTCCTCTACCGGGGAGCTGTTTTTT	few	-	TRBV6-2/TRBV6-3	TRBJ2-2
CASSGEQGAGTEAFF	TGCGCCAGCAGCGGGGAACAGGGGGCGGGCACTGAAGCTTTCTTT	few	TRBD1	TRBV5-1	TRBJ1-1
CASSFWVAKNIQYF	TGTGCCAGCAGCTTCTGGGTGGCCAAAAACATTCAGTACTTC	-	-	TRBV5-5	TRBJ2-4
CASSPPSGGWQYF	TGTGCCAGCAGCCCTCCTAGCGGGGGGTGGCAGTACTTC	-	TRBD2	TRBV7-9	TRBJ2-7
CASSFRSWETQYF	TGTGCCAGCAGCTTCCGCTCGTGGGAGACCCAGTACTTC	many	-	TRBV7-6	TRBJ2-5
CASSLALGPPGDTQYF	TGTGCCAGCAGCTTAGCTCTCGGCCCCCCGGGGGATACGCAGTATTTT	-	-	TRBV7-2	TRBJ2-3
CASSQDRGAENTDTQYF	TGCGCCAGCAGCCAAGATCGAGGGGCGGAGAACACAGATACGCAGTATTTT	-	-	TRBV4-1	TRBJ2-3
CSVGDDGGLYGYTF	TGCAGCGTTGGTGATGACGGGGGTCTTTATGGCTACACCTTC	few	-	TRBV29-1	TRBJ1-2
CASSLGANSPLHF	TGTGCCAGTAGTCTGGGGGCAAATTCACCCCTCCACTTT	few	-	TRBV19	TRBJ1-6
CSARWATNEKLFF	TGCAGTGCTAGATGGGCAACTAATGAAAAACTGTTTTTT	-	-	TRBV20-1	TRBJ1-4
CSAGDSYEQYF	TGCAGCGCTGGGGACAGCTACGAGCAGTACTTC	few	TRBD1	TRBV29-1	TRBJ2-7
CASSLGGGTGELFF	TGTGCCAGCAGCTTAGGGGGCGGCACCGGGGAGCTGTTTTTT	many	-	TRBV11-3	TRBJ2-2
CASSYMSTEAFF	TGTGCCAGCAGTTACATGAGCACTGAAGCTTTCTTT	-	-	TRBV6-2/TRBV6-3	TRBJ1-1
CASSYDWGNEQFF	TGTGCCAGCAGTTACGACTGGGGGAATGAGCAGTTCTTC	few	-	TRBV6-5	TRBJ2-1
CASSQGDSSYEQYF	TGCGCCAGCAGCCAAGGGGACAGCTCCTACGAGCAGTACTTC	few	TRBD1	TRBV4-3	TRBJ2-7
CASHGHLLGRNTEAFF	TGTGCCAGCCACGGACACTTGTTAGGACGGAACACTGAAGCTTTCTTT	-	-	TRBV2	TRBJ1-1
CASSQVALLNEQFF	TGCGCCAGCAGCCAAGTAGCCCTTCTCAATGAGCAGTTCTTC	few	-	TRBV4-1	TRBJ2-1